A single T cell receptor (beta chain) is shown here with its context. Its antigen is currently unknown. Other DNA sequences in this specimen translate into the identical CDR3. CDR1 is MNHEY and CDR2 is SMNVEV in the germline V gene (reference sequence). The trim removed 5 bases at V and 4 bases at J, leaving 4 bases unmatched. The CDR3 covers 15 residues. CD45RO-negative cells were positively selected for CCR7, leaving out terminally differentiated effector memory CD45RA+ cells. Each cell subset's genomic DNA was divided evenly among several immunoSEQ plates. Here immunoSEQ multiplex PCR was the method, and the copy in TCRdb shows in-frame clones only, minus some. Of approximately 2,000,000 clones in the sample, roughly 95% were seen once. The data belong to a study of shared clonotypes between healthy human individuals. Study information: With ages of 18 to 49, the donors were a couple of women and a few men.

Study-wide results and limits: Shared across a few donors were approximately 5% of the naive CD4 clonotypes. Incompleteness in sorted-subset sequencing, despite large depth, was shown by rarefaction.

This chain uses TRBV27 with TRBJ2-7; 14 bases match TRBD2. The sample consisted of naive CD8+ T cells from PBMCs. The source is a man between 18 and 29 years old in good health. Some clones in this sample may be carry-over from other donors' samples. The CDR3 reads CASSRLAGGPYEQYF. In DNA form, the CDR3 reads TGTGCCAGCAGTCGACTAGCGGGAGGGCCTTACGAGCAGTACTTC.